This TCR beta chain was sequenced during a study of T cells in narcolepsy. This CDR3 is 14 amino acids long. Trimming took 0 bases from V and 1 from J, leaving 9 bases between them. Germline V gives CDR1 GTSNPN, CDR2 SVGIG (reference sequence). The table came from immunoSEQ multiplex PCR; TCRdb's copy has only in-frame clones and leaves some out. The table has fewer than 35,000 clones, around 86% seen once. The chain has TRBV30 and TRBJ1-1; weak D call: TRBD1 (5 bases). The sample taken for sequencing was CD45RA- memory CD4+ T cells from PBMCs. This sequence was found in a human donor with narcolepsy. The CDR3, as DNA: TGTGCCTGGAGTGTAACCAGGGAGAACACTGAAGCTTTCTTT. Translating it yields CAWSVTRENTEAFF.